These T cell receptor beta chains were read from a single sample in a study of cytotoxic CD8 clonotypes in ibrutinib-treated CLL. TCRdb keeps only in-frame clones here, not all; method: immunoSEQ multiplex PCR. Among under 15,000 clones listed, 64% were seen once. Material: PBMCs, obtained before ibrutinib treatment. These receptors were collected from a human donor with chronic lymphocytic leukemia. The conserved cysteine and the conserved F or W are not part of the CDR3 here.

v_call	j_call	cdr3_length	cdr3_aa
TRBV11-2	TRBJ1-5	12	ASSFYGPNQPQH
TRBV11-2	TRBJ2-6	13	ASSFYLRWANVLT
TRBV7-9	TRBJ1-2	11	ASSLKGALGYT
TRBV25-1	TRBJ2-7	14	ASSLLGGHSSYEQY
TRBV25-1	TRBJ1-2	15	ASSHKENRDRGQGYT
TRBV27	TRBJ1-4	14	ASSFEHRPFFEKLF
TRBV27	TRBJ1-5	12	ASSFGRGNQPQH
TRBV5-5	TRBJ1-2	12	ASSLDRGYYGYT
TRBV7-6	TRBJ1-5	13	ASSPTGGGRQPQH
TRBV2	TRBJ2-3	10	ASSKGTDTQY
TRBV7-6	TRBJ2-1	14	ASSLKPGGTYNEQF
TRBV5-4	TRBJ2-7	11	ASSLDPGGEQY
TRBV4-2	TRBJ2-3	15	ASSQGVGGGPTDTQY
TRBV18	TRBJ2-4	13	ASSPEGLAKNIQY
TRBV29-1	TRBJ2-7	12	SVEGGQGGYEQY
TRBV5-6	TRBJ2-1	12	ASSRPTIVNEQF
TRBV4-1	TRBJ1-3	13	ASSRVGTGGNTIY
TRBV14	TRBJ2-3	14	ASSQLAGSVTDTQY
TRBV25-1	TRBJ2-7	10	ASSDRHYEQY
TRBV2	TRBJ1-2	11	ARIDRGVRGYT
TRBV5-1	TRBJ1-1	12	ASSLHRLNTEAF
TRBV2	TRBJ1-3	14	ASSEAAGTFGNTIY